The sequence of this T cell receptor (beta chain) was determined in a study of cytomegalovirus exposure and HLA in healthy donors. Findings and limits, study-wide: According to a later analysis, donors in an Asian-associated ancestry cluster reportedly had fewer N-insertions than the roughly 670-donor mean. A list of roughly 180 TCR beta chains associated with cytomegalovirus was given. The sole available immune exposure information was CMV serostatus. A further, later analysis showed that HLA-associated TCR beta chains (compared with equally common others) were more clonally expanded.

On this clone: Its target is unknown.

The PCR ran on 60 Vbeta and 13 Jbeta primers. TCRdb's table, derived via immunoSEQ multiplex PCR, lists solely in-frame clones and lacks some. The table lists approximately 260,000 clones, approximately 84% of them singletons. Input material: PBMCs. This receptor was taken from a woman aged 40 to 50 in good health and CMV-seropositive.

CDR3 loop: CASSLQAGSLGNTIYF. CDR3 nucleotides: TGTGCCAGCAGCTTACAGGCGGGGTCTCTCGGAAACACCATATATTTT. The genes are TRBV7-6 and TRBJ1-3; D unclear. Per germline, CDR1 SGHVS and CDR2 FNYEAQ. Trimming pared 2 bases from V and 4 bases from J, leaving 15 bases between. The CDR3 runs to 16 residues.